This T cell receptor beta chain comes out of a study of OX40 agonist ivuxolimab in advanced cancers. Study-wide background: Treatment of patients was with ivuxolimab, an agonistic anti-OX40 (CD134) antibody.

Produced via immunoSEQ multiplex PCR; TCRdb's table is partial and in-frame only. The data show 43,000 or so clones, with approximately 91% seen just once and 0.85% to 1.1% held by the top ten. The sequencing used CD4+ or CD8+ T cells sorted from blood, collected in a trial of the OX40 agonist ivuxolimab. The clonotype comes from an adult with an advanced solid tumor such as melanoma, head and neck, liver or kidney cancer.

The CDR3 coding sequence is TGTGCCAGCGCTGGGGGTCCCTACGAGCAGTACTTC. It translates to CASAGGPYEQYF. J is TRBJ2-7 and V is TRBV6-5; either TRBD1 or TRBD2 may supply D (5 bases each). This CDR3 region has 12 residues. From germline, CDR1 is MNHEY and CDR2 SVGAGI. Trimming took off 8 bases at V and 2 bases at J, with 10 bases between the two ends.